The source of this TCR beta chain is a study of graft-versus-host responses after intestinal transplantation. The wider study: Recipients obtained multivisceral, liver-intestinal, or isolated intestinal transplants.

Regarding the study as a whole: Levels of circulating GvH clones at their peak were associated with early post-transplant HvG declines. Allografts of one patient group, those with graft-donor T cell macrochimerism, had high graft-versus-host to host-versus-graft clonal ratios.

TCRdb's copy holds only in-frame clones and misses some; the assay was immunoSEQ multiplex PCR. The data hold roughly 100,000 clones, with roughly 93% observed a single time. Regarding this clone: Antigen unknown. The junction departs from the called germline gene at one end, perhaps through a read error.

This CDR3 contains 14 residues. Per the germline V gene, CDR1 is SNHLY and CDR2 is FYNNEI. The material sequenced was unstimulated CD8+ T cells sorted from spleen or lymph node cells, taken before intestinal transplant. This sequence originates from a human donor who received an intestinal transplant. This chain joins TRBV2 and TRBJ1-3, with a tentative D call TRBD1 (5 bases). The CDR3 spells CASRGAVGGSTIYF. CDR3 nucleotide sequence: TGTGCCAGCCGTGGGGCCGTGGGAGGAAGCACCATATATTTT.